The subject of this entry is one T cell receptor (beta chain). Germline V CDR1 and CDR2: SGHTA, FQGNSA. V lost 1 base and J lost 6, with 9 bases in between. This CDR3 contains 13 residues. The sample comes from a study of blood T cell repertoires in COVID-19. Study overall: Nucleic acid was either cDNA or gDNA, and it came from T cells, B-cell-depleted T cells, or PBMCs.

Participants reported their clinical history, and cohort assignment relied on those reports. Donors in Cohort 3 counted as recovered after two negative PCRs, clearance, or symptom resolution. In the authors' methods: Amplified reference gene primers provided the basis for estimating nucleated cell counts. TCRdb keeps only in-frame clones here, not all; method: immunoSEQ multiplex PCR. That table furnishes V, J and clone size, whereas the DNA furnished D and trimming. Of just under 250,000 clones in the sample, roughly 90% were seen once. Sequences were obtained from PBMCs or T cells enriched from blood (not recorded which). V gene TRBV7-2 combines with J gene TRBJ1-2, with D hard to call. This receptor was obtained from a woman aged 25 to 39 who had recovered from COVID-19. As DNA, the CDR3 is TGTGCCAGCAGCTTAGGGACTTCCGATGGCTACACCTTC. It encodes CASSLGTSDGYTF. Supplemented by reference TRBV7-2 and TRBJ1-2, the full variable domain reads GAGVSQSPSNKVTEKGKDVELRCDPISGHTALYWYRQSLGQGLEFLIYFQGNSAPDKSGLPSDRFSAERTGGSVSTLTIQRTQQEDSAVYLCASSLGTSDGYTFGSGTRLTVV.